Presented here are 25 T cell receptor beta chains from one specimen sequenced in a study of shared clonotypes between healthy human individuals. Produced via immunoSEQ multiplex PCR; TCRdb's table is partial and in-frame only. The sample carries about 730,000 clones, over 55% recorded once. The sequencing sample was made of memory CD4+ T cells sorted from blood. Subset defined: CD45RA-negative fraction. The source of these receptors is a woman aged 30 to 39 in good health.

This clone was seen only a few times. The genes are TRBV1 and TRBJ2-5; the table's D call of TRBD1 was not tested on the DNA. TRBV1 represents a pseudogene. This CDR3 region has 16 residues. The DNA for the CDR3 is TGCACCAGCAGCCAAGTTCCCCGCTACAGGGGAGGGACCCAGTACTTC. Translated: CTSSQVPRYRGGTQYF.

The chain joins TRBV11-2 to TRBJ1-4, with 8 bases identical to TRBD1. This CDR3 spans 14 amino acids. CDR1 and CDR2 (germline): SGHAT, FQNNGV. V was pared by 5 bases and J by 10 bases, with 9 bases of the junction left unmatched. DNA of the CDR3: TGTGCCAGCAGCCTCGGACAGGGTAGTAGAAAACTGTTTTTT. Translation gives CASSLGQGSRKLFF.

The gene calls are TRBV4-3 and TRBJ2-3; 12 bases agree with TRBD2. The J segment lost 4 bases and the V segment lost 4 bases, leaving 6 bases of the junction unmatched. CDR1 and CDR2 (germline): LGHNA, YSLEER. The CDR3 contains 16 residues. The CDR3 protein is CASSRRLAGVPDTQYF. The CDR3 region has the DNA TGCGCCAGCAGCCGGAGACTAGCGGGAGTCCCAGATACGCAGTATTTT.

This clone was seen ten or more times. The V call is TRBV7-2, the J call TRBJ1-2; weak D call: TRBD1 (5 bases). The germline V gene has CDR1 SGHTA and CDR2 FQGNSA. Trimming removed 0 bases at V and 2 bases at J, with 10 bases between. The CDR3 spans 15 residues. The CDR3 region has the DNA TGTGCCAGCAGCTTAGCGGTGACAGAAAACTATGGCTACACCTTC. Protein sequence: CASSLAVTENYGYTF.

This clone was counted many times. This chain joins TRBV28 and TRBJ1-1; maybe TRBD1 (6 bases). V was cut by 5 bases and J by 10 bases, with 17 bases left in between. CDR1 is MDHEN and CDR2 is SYDVKM in the germline V gene. This CDR3 contains 13 residues. CDR3 residues: CASSPARGGGAFF. The CDR3 DNA reads TGTGCCAGCAGTCCCGCACGTGGAGGGGGAGCTTTCTTT.

This rearrangement joins TRBV5-4 to TRBJ1-2; D may be TRBD1 (5 bases). The V and J ends lost 4 bases and 8 bases respectively, with 21 bases between them. The CDR3 spans 15 residues. Germline CDR1 reads SGHNT; CDR2 reads YYREEE (reference sequence). The CDR3 loop is CASSAWAVGTGGYTF. The CDR3, as DNA: TGTGCCAGCAGCGCCTGGGCAGTTGGGACTGGGGGCTACACCTTC.

Note on this clone: Other DNA sequences in this sample translate to the same CDR3. The chain uses TRBV29-1 and TRBJ2-3; TRBD2 aligns across 12 bases. The CDR3 contains 18 residues. Losses at the gene ends were 4 bases for V and 5 bases for J; bases not matched to a gene: 16. Germline CDR1 reads SQVTM; CDR2 reads ANQGSEA. CDR3 bases: TGCAGCGTTGCCCGACTGGGGCCACTAGCGGGAGGCGGAGATACGCAGTATTTT. This translates into CSVARLGPLAGGGDTQYF.

V usage is TRBV5-1 and J usage is TRBJ1-1; a possible D gene is TRBD1 (6 bases). V lost 6 bases to trimming and J lost 1 base, with 16 bases between them. Germline V gene lookup returns CDR1 SGHRS and CDR2 YFSETQ. CDR3 length: 15 amino acids. The CDR3 sequence is CASNPTGWENTEAFF. The CDR3 region has the DNA TGCGCCAGCAACCCGACAGGATGGGAGAACACTGAAGCTTTCTTT.

V and J are TRBV4-1 and TRBJ2-5, with a possible D match to TRBD2 (5 bases). The CDR3 covers 16 residues. V was cut by 0 bases and J by 5 bases, with 16 bases left in between. Looked up from germline, CDR1 is MGHRA and CDR2 is YSYEKL. Here the CDR3 DNA reads TGCGCCAGCAGCCAAGAAGGGCACGGGAACCGGGAGACCCAGTACTTC. It yields the protein CASSQEGHGNRETQYF.

In the case of this clone: One junction end disagrees with the germline gene, perhaps due to a read error. The CDR3 spells CASSLAGSSHEQYF. As DNA, the CDR3 is TGTGCCAGCAGCTTGGCGGGCAGTAGCCACGAGCAGTACTTC. The chain recombines TRBV5-3 with TRBJ2-7; weak D call: TRBD2 (5 bases). TRBV5-3 is reported as an ORF; its role is uncertain. The CDR3 length is 14 residues.

V and J are TRBV28 and TRBJ2-1, with 8 bases aligning to TRBD2. Germline CDR1 reads MDHEN; CDR2 reads SYDVKM. The ends lost 5 bases at V and 5 bases at J; junction bases unmatched: 14. The CDR3 contains 17 residues. The CDR3 sequence is CASSPRTSSFLNNEQFF. The CDR3 nucleotides are TGTGCCAGCAGTCCGCGGACTAGCAGTTTCCTTAACAATGAGCAGTTCTTC.

This clone occurred a few times. V is TRBV11-2 and J is TRBJ2-7; no reliable D call. V lost 1 base and J lost 3, with 10 bases in between. The CDR3 totals 14 residues. Germline V lookup: CDR1 SGHAT, CDR2 FQNNGV. The CDR3 region is CASSLGQTYYEQYF. CDR3 in DNA: TGTGCCAGCAGCTTAGGGCAGACCTACTACGAGCAGTACTTC.

As DNA, the CDR3 is TGTGCCAGCAGTGATCCGGGACAGGGGATTTACGAGCAGTACTTC. Encoded protein: CASSDPGQGIYEQYF. This chain uses TRBV28 with TRBJ2-7; TRBD1 agrees at 10 bases. This CDR3 region has 15 residues. Germline CDR1 and CDR2: MDHEN and SYDVKM. Trimming cost V 5 bases and J 4 bases; bases outside gene matches: 8.

V is TRBV21-1 and J is TRBJ2-1; TRBD2 is the table's D call and was not checked against the DNA. TRBV21-1 is deemed a pseudogene. The CDR3 extends over 18 amino acids. The chain's CDR3 is CASSKAGLAGATYNEQFF. The CDR3, as DNA: TGTGCCAGCAGCAAAGCTGGACTAGCGGGAGCAACCTACAATGAGCAGTTCTTC.

V is TRBV6-6 and J is TRBJ2-1; TRBD1 might be the D (6 bases). Trimming took off 6 bases at V and 0 bases at J, with 12 bases between the two ends. Germline CDR1 and CDR2: MNHNY and SVGAGI (reference sequence). The CDR3 consists of 15 residues. The CDR3 loop reads CASSQGLSSYNEQFF. In DNA form, the CDR3 reads TGTGCCAGCAGCCAGGGGTTAAGCTCCTACAATGAGCAGTTCTTC.

CDR3 region: CASSRGKRTANTGELFF. CDR3 coding DNA: TGTGCCAGTAGTAGGGGTAAGCGGACCGCGAACACCGGGGAGCTGTTTTTT. The chain links TRBV19 to TRBJ2-2, with a tentative D call TRBD2 (5 bases). Trimming stripped 4 bases from V and 0 bases from J, with 15 bases between. Germline V gene sequence: CDR1 LNHDA, CDR2 SQIVND (reference sequence). The CDR3 length is 17 residues.

This clone appeared a few times. This sample includes further DNA sequences coding for the same CDR3. V gene TRBV7-9 combines with J gene TRBJ2-3; 12 nucleotides align to TRBD2. The V gene's germline CDR1 is SEHNR and CDR2 FQNEAQ (reference sequence). Trimming cost V 5 bases and J 6 bases; bases outside gene matches: 3. The CDR3 is made up of 14 amino acids. CDR3 coding DNA: TGTGCCAGCAGCGCTAGCGGGAGGGGGGATACGCAGTATTTT. Protein: CASSASGRGDTQYF.

The chain carries TRBV18 and TRBJ1-5; TRBD1 agrees at 10 bases. The V and J ends lost 5 bases and 6 bases, in that order; junction bases with no gene match: 13. CDR3 length equals 17 residues. The germline gives CDR1 KGHSH, CDR2 LQKENI. The CDR3 sequence: CASSETTGGLGSQPQHF. The CDR3 bases are TGTGCCAGCTCAGAAACGACAGGGGGCTTGGGAAGTCAGCCCCAGCATTTT.

The rearrangement joins TRBV2 to TRBJ1-6; D remains ambiguous. The germline gives CDR1 SNHLY, CDR2 FYNNEI. This CDR3 has 12 amino acids. The germline V and J ends were trimmed by 8 bases and 6 bases, with 8 bases remaining between them. The CDR3 DNA reads TGTGCCAGCCGTAGGTTTAATTCACCCCTCCACTTT. It codes for CASRRFNSPLHF.

V usage is TRBV4-1 and J usage is TRBJ2-1, with 13 positions matching TRBD2. This CDR3 is built from 18 residues. Trimming cost V 0 bases and J 9 bases; bases outside gene matches: 11. Germline loops: CDR1 MGHRA, CDR2 YSYEKL. The CDR3 DNA sequence: TGCGCCAGCAGCCAAGATCTTATACTAGCGGGAGGGTTGCGTGAGCAGTTCTTC. It encodes CASSQDLILAGGLREQFF.

V usage is TRBV28 and J usage is TRBJ2-3; 8 nucleotides align to TRBD1. V gave up 4 bases and J gave up 10 bases; unmatched junction bases: 16. Germline V gene sequence: CDR1 MDHEN, CDR2 SYDVKM. This CDR3 is built from 16 residues. The CDR3 DNA reads as TGTGCCAGCAGTTCATACCGGGACAGGATCGGTATTGCGCAGTATTTT. It codes for CASSSYRDRIGIAQYF.

The rearrangement uses TRBV5-1 and TRBJ2-1; the D gene is possibly TRBD2 (6 bases). V shed 4 bases and J shed 6 bases, with 14 bases lying between them. This CDR3 region has 14 residues. From germline, CDR1 is SGHRS and CDR2 YFSETQ. The DNA of the CDR3 is TGCGCCAGCAGCGCGACTAGTTCCCCCAATGAGCAGTTCTTC. Translated, it gives CASSATSSPNEQFF.

V gene TRBV10-3 combines with J gene TRBJ2-3; 7 nucleotides agree with TRBD2. This CDR3 has 16 residues. Germline V gene data show CDR1 as ENHRY and CDR2 as SYGVKD. V lost 2 bases, J lost 2 bases, and 7 bases stayed unmatched. CDR3 DNA: TGTGCCATCAGTGAGGGTCCTAGCGGAAACACAGATACGCAGTATTTT. It yields the protein CAISEGPSGNTDTQYF.

This clone was picked up many times. The gene calls are TRBV28 and TRBJ1-2; a possible D gene is TRBD1 (6 bases). The germline CDR1 and CDR2 sequences are MDHEN and SYDVKM. The CDR3 contains 15 residues. V lost 6 bases, J lost 7 bases, and 21 bases lay in between. CDR3 residues: CASSPTILEGGGYTF. Written as DNA, the CDR3 is TGTGCCAGCAGCCCAACCATACTCGAGGGGGGTGGCTACACCTTC.

The chain employs TRBV11-2 and TRBJ1-1; 7 bases are shared with TRBD1. Germline V gene data show CDR1 as SGHAT and CDR2 as FQNNGV. With V trimmed by 5 bases and J by 2 bases, 14 bases remained unmatched. The CDR3 sequence is 17 residues long. The CDR3 nucleotides are TGTGCCAGCAGCCTTCCGGGACAGCGCGGAAGTAACACTGAAGCTTTCTTT. It specifies CASSLPGQRGSNTEAFF.